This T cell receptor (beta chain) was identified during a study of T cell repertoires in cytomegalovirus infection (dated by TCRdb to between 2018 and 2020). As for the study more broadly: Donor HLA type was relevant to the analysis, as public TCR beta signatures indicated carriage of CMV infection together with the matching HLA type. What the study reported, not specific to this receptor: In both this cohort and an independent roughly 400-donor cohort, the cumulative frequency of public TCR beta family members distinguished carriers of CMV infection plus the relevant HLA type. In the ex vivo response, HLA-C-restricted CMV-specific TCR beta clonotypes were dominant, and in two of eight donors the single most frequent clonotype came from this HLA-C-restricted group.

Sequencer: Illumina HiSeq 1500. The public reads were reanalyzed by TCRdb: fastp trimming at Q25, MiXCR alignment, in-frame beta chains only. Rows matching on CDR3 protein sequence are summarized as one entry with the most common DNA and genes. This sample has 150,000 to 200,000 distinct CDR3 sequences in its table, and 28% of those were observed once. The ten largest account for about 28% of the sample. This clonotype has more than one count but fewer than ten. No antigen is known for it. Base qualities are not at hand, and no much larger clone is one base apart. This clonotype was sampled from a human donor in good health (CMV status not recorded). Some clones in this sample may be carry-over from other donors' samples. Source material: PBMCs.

The DNA is TGTGCCAGCAGCTTAGATCGGATCACCGGGGAGCTGTTTTTT. Its protein reads: CASSLDRITGELFF. This receptor chain uses TRBV11-2 and TRBJ2-2; the D gene is not confidently resolved. The CDR3 measures 14 amino acids from cysteine to phenylalanine. Only the CDR3 part of the read is kept: 42 bases, read in frame from the first base. V sheds 0 bases and J sheds 4 bases, leaving 6 bases between their ends. The germline V gene provides CDR1 SGHAT and CDR2 FQNNGV.